These 29 T cell receptor beta chains were sequenced from one sample in a study of post-analysis software for immune sequencing data. Sequencing libraries made from TCR beta cDNA carried unique molecular identifiers. TCRdb passed the PCR reads through MiXCR, listing each CDR3 protein once. The data show 650,000 to 900,000 distinct CDR3 sequences, with 46% seen just once and 4.9% held by the top ten. These receptors lack a known antigen. Study results and caveats: Five TRBV segments, including TRBV5-6, TRBV5-1 and TRBV20-1, were more frequent in patients than controls.

Specimen: blood. The receptors were gathered from a girl aged 5 to 17 with multiple sclerosis.

In its sample, this clonotype was seen a few times. The V and J genes are TRBV20-1 and TRBJ1-1; D ambiguous. This CDR3 region has 13 residues. Deletions cut 0 bases from V and 4 bases from J, with 9 bases between. The germline V gene encodes CDR1 DFQATT and CDR2 SNEGSKA (reference sequence). DNA for the CDR3: TGCAGTGCTAGAGATCGAGGGTCCACTGAAGCTTTCTTT. This encodes CSARDRGSTEAFF.

V usage is TRBV2 and J usage is TRBJ2-7; 10 bases map to TRBD1. J lost 2 bases, V lost 6 bases, and 7 bases had no gene match. In germline, CDR1 is SNHLY, CDR2 FYNNEI. The CDR3 totals 15 residues. The CDR3 bases are TGTGCCAGCAGAGAGACAGGGGGCTCCACCTACGAGCAGTACTTC. This translates into CASRETGGSTYEQYF.

The chain carries TRBV14 and TRBJ1-2; no firm D call. This CDR3 has 16 amino acids. Germline V lookup: CDR1 SGHDN, CDR2 FVKESK. V dropped 0 bases and J dropped 0 bases, with 11 bases sitting between them. CDR3 coding DNA: TGTGCCAGCAGCCAAGATGGTGAAATAACTAACTATGGCTACACCTTC. Encoded protein: CASSQDGEITNYGYTF. Together with reference TRBV14 and TRBJ1-2, the CDR3 gives the full variable domain: EAGVTQFPSHSVIEKGQTVTLRCDPISGHDNLYWYRRVMGKEIKFLLHFVKESKQDESGMPNNRFLAERTGGTYSTLKVQPAELEDSGVYFCASSQDGEITNYGYTFGSGTRLTVV.

The V call is TRBV28, the J call TRBJ2-5; 11 bases fit TRBD2. The tail of the sequence fits TRBJ2-7 better, so the J call may be wrong. CDR1 is MDHEN, CDR2 SYDVKM, per germline. The CDR3 covers 16 residues. The CDR3 loop reads CASRGLAVQPSYEQYF. CDR3 nucleotide sequence: TGTGCCAGCAGGGGACTAGCGGTACAGCCCTCCTACGAGCAGTACTTC.

The gene calls are TRBV25-1 and TRBJ1-5, with a tentative D call TRBD1 (6 bases). The CDR3 extends over 14 amino acids. Trimming took 3 bases from V and 3 from J, leaving 9 bases between them. Looked up from germline, CDR1 is MGHDK and CDR2 is SYGVNS. CDR3: CASSDQGNNQPQHF. CDR3 DNA: TGTGCCAGCAGTGATCAGGGGAACAATCAGCCCCAGCATTTT.

This clonotype was observed a handful of times. V is TRBV2 and J is TRBJ1-2, with no clear D. The CDR3 totals 11 residues. Germline V gene lookup returns CDR1 SNHLY and CDR2 FYNNEI. V shed 3 bases and J shed 5 bases, with 4 bases lying between them. The CDR3 protein is CASSDTYGYTF. The CDR3 bases are TGTGCCAGCAGTGACACTTATGGCTACACCTTC. The whole variable domain, remainder taken from reference TRBV2 and TRBJ1-2, is EPEVTQTPSHQVTQMGQEVILRCVPISNHLYFYWYRQILGQKVEFLVSFYNNEISEKSEIFDDQFSVERPDGSNFTLKIRSTKLEDSAMYFCASSDTYGYTFGSGTRLTVV.

This clonotype was seen a handful of times. The gene calls are TRBV27 and TRBJ1-2; 10 bases are a match to TRBD1. The CDR3 is 13 amino acids. Unmatched junction bases numbered 5, after V lost 6 bases and J lost 7 bases. Germline V CDR1 and CDR2: MNHEY, SMNVEV (reference sequence). The CDR3 DNA is TGTGCCAGCAGAACCGGGACAGGGGTTGGCTACACCTTC. Translation gives CASRTGTGVGYTF.

V usage is TRBV10-2 and J usage is TRBJ1-5; perhaps TRBD1 as D (6 bases). From germline, CDR1 is WSHSY and CDR2 SAAADI. V was clipped by 4 bases and J by 7 bases, with 11 bases between them. CDR3 length equals 13 residues. For the CDR3, the DNA is TGCGCCAGCAGTGGGAACAGGGCCCAGCCCCAGCATTTT. Protein: CASSGNRAQPQHF.

The V gene is TRBV20-1, the J gene TRBJ1-5; 8 nucleotides align to TRBD1. The CDR3 spans 16 residues. V lost 0 bases and J lost 3; bases outside the gene matches: 7. CDR1 is DFQATT and CDR2 is SNEGSKA in the germline V gene (reference sequence). The CDR3 loop reads CSARDARTGTNQPQHF. The CDR3 bases are TGCAGTGCTAGAGATGCCCGGACAGGGACCAATCAGCCCCAGCATTTT.

The chain links TRBV4-2 to TRBJ2-5; D may match TRBD1 or TRBD2 (5 bases each). The DNA end favors TRBJ2-7, so the J call may be wrong. The CDR3 runs 13 residues. The V gene's germline CDR1 is LGHNA and CDR2 YNFKEQ. As DNA, the CDR3 is TGTGCCAGCAGCCAGAACCGAGGGGTCGAGCAGTACTTC. The encoded protein is CASSQNRGVEQYF.

This chain uses TRBV27 with TRBJ2-5, with D perhaps TRBD1 or TRBD2 (5 bases each). CDR3 length: 13 residues. V lost 5 bases and J lost 3, with 10 bases in between. Germline V gene sequence: CDR1 MNHEY, CDR2 SMNVEV (reference sequence). CDR3 in DNA: TGTGCCAGCAGTCTCGGGGCTAAAGAGACCCAGTACTTC. Amino acid sequence: CASSLGAKETQYF.

The rearrangement uses TRBV12-3 or TRBV12-4 and TRBJ1-2; D not resolved. CDR3 length: 11 residues. Trimming pared 7 bases from V and 2 bases from J, leaving 5 bases between. The CDR3 bases are TGTGCCAGCACTGGGAACTATGGCTACACCTTC. It yields the protein CASTGNYGYTF.

The gene calls are TRBV29-1 and TRBJ2-7; 7 bases are shared with TRBD1. CDR1 SQVTM and CDR2 ANQGSEA come from the germline V gene. The CDR3 sequence is 13 residues long. The CDR3 sequence: CSASRTGYYEQYF. The CDR3 coding sequence is TGCAGTGCATCGAGGACAGGATACTACGAGCAGTACTTC.

This clonotype was counted a few times. The rearrangement links TRBV10-3 to TRBJ2-1; 12 bases are a match to TRBD2. The germline V gene encodes CDR1 ENHRY and CDR2 SYGVKD. Trimming took 0 bases from V and 10 from J; bases not matched to a gene: 1. The CDR3 contains 14 residues. CDR3 sequence (DNA): TGTGCCATCAGTGAGTCCGGGACTAGCGGGGAGCAGTTCTTC. It is translated as CAISESGTSGEQFF.

The chain employs TRBV18 and TRBJ2-4, with D tentatively TRBD2 (7 bases). The CDR3 is made up of 16 amino acids. Germline values: CDR1 KGHSH, CDR2 LQKENI. V lost 2 bases and J lost 6, with 17 bases in between. In DNA form, the CDR3 reads TGTGCCAGCTCACCATTGAATGGGGGGGCCGGAAACATTCAGTACTTC. Encoded protein: CASSPLNGGAGNIQYF.

V gene TRBV15 combines with J gene TRBJ2-1; 13 positions match TRBD2. The CDR3 is made up of 16 amino acids. With V trimmed by 3 bases and J by 7 bases, 6 bases remained unmatched. Germline lookup yields CDR1 LNHNV and CDR2 YYDKDF (reference sequence). In nucleotides, the CDR3 is TGTGCCACCAGCAGGACGGGACTAGCGGGATGGAATGAGCAGTTCTTC. Protein sequence: CATSRTGLAGWNEQFF.

This clonotype has more than one count but fewer than ten. This chain connects TRBV20-1 to TRBJ2-1; D unclear. CDR3 length equals 12 residues. Germline lookup yields CDR1 DFQATT and CDR2 SNEGSKA (reference sequence). The V end lost 2 bases, the J end lost 5 bases, and 7 bases lay between the germline ends. The CDR3 region has the DNA TGCAGTGCTAGATCCGGAAACAATGAGCAGTTCTTC. Translating it yields CSARSGNNEQFF.

This sequence joins TRBV20-1 and TRBJ2-6; D unclear. The V end was cut by 3 bases, the J end by 0 bases, with 9 bases between. Germline loops: CDR1 DFQATT, CDR2 SNEGSKA (reference sequence). This CDR3 contains 15 residues. The CDR3 loop is CSASAQLSGANVLTF. CDR3 DNA: TGCAGTGCTAGTGCCCAGCTCTCTGGGGCCAACGTCCTGACTTTC.

V and J are TRBV21-1 and TRBJ2-1; whether TRBD2, the table's D call, matches the DNA was not checked. TRBV21-1 is noted as a pseudogene. The CDR3 has 18 amino acids. The CDR3 DNA sequence: TGTGCCAGCAGCGCCTTACTAGCGGGAGGGCCTTCCTACAATGAGCAGTTCTTC. Its translation: CASSALLAGGPSYNEQFF.

This clonotype was observed a handful of times. The V call is TRBV29-1, the J call TRBJ1-2; no clear D. In germline, CDR1 is SQVTM, CDR2 ANQGSEA. Trimming left V 7 bases short and J 1 base short, with 13 bases between. The CDR3 runs to 13 residues. The CDR3 region is CSAAKSSNYGYTF. DNA for the CDR3: TGCAGCGCCGCAAAATCGAGTAACTATGGCTACACCTTC.

As to this clonotype: Compared with germline, one end of the junction differs, possibly owing to a read error. The chain links TRBV12-3 or TRBV12-4 to TRBJ1-5; 7 nucleotides line up with TRBD1. The CDR3 is 15 residues long. CDR3 coding DNA: TGTGCCAGCAGCCCTGGGACAGATTACAATCGGCCCCAGCATTTT. This codes for CASSPGTDYNRPQHF.

The table lists this clonotype with many counts. This chain connects TRBV27 to TRBJ2-7; the D call may be TRBD1 or TRBD2 (7 bases each). Per germline, CDR1 MNHEY and CDR2 SMNVEV (reference sequence). The V end was cut by 1 base, the J end by 4 bases, with 14 bases between. This CDR3 is 15 amino acids long. As DNA, the CDR3 is TGTGCCAGCAGTTTATTGGGAGGGGGCAGGTACGAGCAGTACTTC. The encoded protein is CASSLLGGGRYEQYF.

The chain combines TRBV29-1 with TRBJ2-1; D uncertain. Trimming pared 2 bases from V and 4 bases from J, leaving 6 bases between. This CDR3 is 12 amino acids long. Germline V lookup: CDR1 SQVTM, CDR2 ANQGSEA. In nucleotides, the CDR3 is TGCAGCGTTGAAAGAGAGTACAATGAGCAGTTCTTC. Protein: CSVEREYNEQFF.

The chain links TRBV5-1 to TRBJ2-1; D not resolved. The CDR3 covers 16 residues. The germline CDR1 and CDR2 sequences are SGHRS and YFSETQ. Trimming removed 0 bases at V and 7 bases at J, with 17 bases between. The CDR3 is CASSLASLSIPNEQFF. In DNA, the CDR3 is TGCGCCAGCAGCTTGGCCAGCCTTAGCATCCCGAATGAGCAGTTCTTC.

The chain recombines TRBV7-2 with TRBJ1-5; D ambiguous. CDR1 and CDR2 from the germline V gene are SGHTA and FQGNSA. This CDR3 contains 14 residues. The V gene lost 0 bases and the J gene lost 3 bases, with 6 bases spanning the gap. CDR3 nucleotides: TGTGCCAGCAGCTTAGCGTCGATCAATCAGCCCCAGCATTTT. It encodes CASSLASINQPQHF.

The J gene is TRBJ2-5, the V gene TRBV12-3 or TRBV12-4; 9 bases fit TRBD1. J was trimmed by 4 bases and V by 5 bases; bases with no gene match: 5. This CDR3 is built from 14 residues. The CDR3 loop reads CASSEQGAPETQYF. CDR3 nucleotide sequence: TGTGCCAGCAGTGAACAGGGGGCCCCAGAGACCCAGTACTTC.

The chain uses TRBV5-1 and TRBJ2-6; TRBD1 agrees at 11 bases. The CDR3 is 19 residues long. Trimming took 3 bases from V and 2 from J; bases not matched to a gene: 10. Per germline, CDR1 SGHRS and CDR2 YFSETQ. The CDR3 spells CASSSNYGTGGAGANVLTF. Here the CDR3 DNA reads TGCGCCAGCAGCTCCAACTACGGGACAGGGGGTGCTGGGGCCAACGTCCTGACTTTC.

The V and J genes are TRBV4-3 and TRBJ2-3; D call uncertain. Germline V gene sequence: CDR1 LGHNA, CDR2 YSLEER. V lost 1 base and J 5 bases, leaving 7 bases between the germline ends. This CDR3 has 13 amino acids. The CDR3 here is CASSQGTGDTQYF. The CDR3 nucleotides read TGCGCCAGCAGCCAAGGGACGGGAGATACGCAGTATTTT.

This clonotype was seen more than once but under ten times. The chain carries TRBV13 and TRBJ1-6; D call uncertain. Trimming cost V 3 bases and J 2 bases, with 14 bases left between them. In germline, CDR1 is PRHDT, CDR2 FYEKMQ (reference sequence). CDR3 length: 17 amino acids. The CDR3 protein is CASSFGTETTYNSPLHF. The CDR3 DNA sequence: TGTGCCAGCAGCTTCGGTACGGAGACAACCTATAATTCACCCCTCCACTTT.